A single sample is the source of the 23 T cell receptor beta chains below, sequenced in a study of blood T cell repertoires in COVID-19. The data were produced by immunoSEQ multiplex PCR, yet TCRdb's version contains in-frame clones alone and is incomplete. Of roughly 150,000 clones in the sample, 70% to 90% were seen once. Material: PBMCs or T cells enriched from blood (not recorded which). The receptors were sampled from a man in his forties or fifties who had recovered from COVID-19.

The chain has TRBV24-1 and TRBJ1-2; 7 nucleotides match TRBD1. The CDR3 loop spans 14 amino acids. V gave up 3 bases and J gave up 2 bases; unmatched junction bases: 2. CDR1 KGHDR and CDR2 SFDVKD come from the germline V gene. The CDR3 bases are TGTGCCACCAGTGATCCGGACAGGAACTATGGCTACACCTTC. Translation: CATSDPDRNYGYTF.

Comments on this clone: Other nucleotide sequences from this sample produce the same CDR3. The chain combines TRBV5-4 with TRBJ1-3; possibly TRBD1 for D (5 bases). This CDR3 comprises 12 residues. Trimming removed 4 bases at V and 5 bases at J, with 7 bases between. Looked up from germline, CDR1 is SGHNT and CDR2 is YYREEE (reference sequence). Written as DNA, the CDR3 is TGTGCCAGCAGCCTGGACAGAAACACCATATATTTT. This encodes CASSLDRNTIYF.

The chain employs TRBV5-4 and TRBJ2-3; maybe TRBD1 (5 bases). The CDR3 contains 15 residues. CDR1 SGHNT and CDR2 YYREEE come from the germline V gene (reference sequence). V was clipped by 4 bases and J by 6 bases, with 18 bases between them. The CDR3 loop is CASSAPGQGIDTQYF. The CDR3 coding sequence is TGTGCCAGCAGCGCTCCAGGTCAGGGTATTGATACGCAGTATTTT.

The chain uses TRBV6-2 or TRBV6-3 and TRBJ1-2, with 7 positions matching TRBD1. With 0 bases clipped from V and 8 bases from J, the junction kept 24 bases outside the gene matches. Per the germline V gene, CDR1 is MNHEY and CDR2 is SVGEGT. This CDR3 contains 20 residues. The CDR3 spells CASSYSSIIGRQGLVWGYTF. The CDR3 bases are TGTGCCAGCAGTTACTCGAGTATCATTGGTAGACAGGGTTTGGTGTGGGGCTACACCTTC.

This clone has a single count. The gene calls are TRBV3-1 (or the pseudogene TRBV3-2) and TRBJ2-3; TRBD2 agrees at 9 bases. This CDR3 is 19 amino acids long. Germline V lookup: CDR1 LGHDT, CDR2 YNNKEL (reference sequence). Trimming removed 0 bases from V and 1 base from J; junction bases left unmatched: 11. The DNA for the CDR3 is TGTGCCAGCAGCCAAGAAAGAGCGGGAGGTGTTTTTGGCACAGATACGCAGTATTTT. Its translation is CASSQERAGGVFGTDTQYF.

The table lists this clone with a few counts. The chain uses TRBV7-8 and TRBJ1-6, with TRBD1 as a possible D gene (6 bases). Trimming took 5 bases from V and 7 from J, leaving 18 bases between them. The V gene's germline CDR1 is SGHVS and CDR2 FQNEAQ. The length of the CDR3 is 16 residues. This CDR3 reads CASSEQGRRPNSPLHF. The DNA of the CDR3 is TGTGCCAGCAGCGAACAGGGAAGGAGACCCAATTCACCCCTCCACTTT.

A note on this clone: Sequence at one end of the junction differs from germline and may be a read error. This rearrangement joins TRBV11-3 to TRBJ1-6; D gene ambiguous. The CDR3 totals 15 residues. CDR1 and CDR2 from the germline V gene are SGHNT and YENEEA. CDR3 region: CANSRTSSYNSPLHF. CDR3 in DNA: TGTGCCAACAGCAGAACAAGCTCCTATAATTCACCCCTCCACTTT. The complete variable domain, with remaining parts taken from reference TRBV11-3 and TRBJ1-6, reads EAGVVQSPRYKIIEKKQPVAFWCNPISGHNTLYWYLQNLGQGPELLIRYENEEAVDDSQLPKDRFSAERLKGVDSTLKIQPAELGDSAVYLCANSRTSSYNSPLHFGNGTRLTVT.

The gene calls are TRBV7-2 and TRBJ1-1; weak D call: TRBD1 (5 bases). Germline V lookup: CDR1 SGHTA, CDR2 FQGNSA. This CDR3 comprises 15 residues. Trimming left V 1 base short and J 4 bases short, with 13 bases between. This CDR3 reads CASSLGPGSGTEAFF. The CDR3 DNA is TGTGCCAGCAGCTTAGGCCCAGGGTCCGGCACTGAAGCTTTCTTT.

The rearrangement links TRBV28 to TRBJ1-3; weak D call: TRBD1 (6 bases). Trimming took off 4 bases at V and 4 bases at J, with 17 bases between the two ends. CDR3 length: 16 amino acids. In germline, CDR1 is MDHEN, CDR2 SYDVKM. CDR3 sequence: CASSSLSGGWGNTIYF. The CDR3 DNA reads TGTGCCAGCAGTTCGCTGTCGGGGGGCTGGGGAAACACCATATATTTT.

V is TRBV20-1 and J is TRBJ1-2; TRBD1 matches at 8 bases. The CDR3 covers 16 residues. Germline values: CDR1 DFQATT, CDR2 SNEGSKA (reference sequence). V was clipped by 6 bases and J by 4 bases; unmatched bases: 16. The CDR3 reads CSASLRTGSLGYGYTF. The CDR3 region has the DNA TGCAGTGCGAGTTTGCGGACAGGGTCTTTAGGCTATGGCTACACCTTC.

The chain joins TRBV24-1 to TRBJ2-5; TRBD1 agrees at 9 bases. CDR1 and CDR2 (germline): KGHDR, SFDVKD. The length of the CDR3 is 16 residues. V lost 4 bases and J lost 4; bases outside the gene matches: 9. The CDR3 loop reads CATSDPDGTGSETQYF. The DNA of the CDR3 is TGTGCCACCAGTGACCCCGACGGGACAGGGTCAGAGACCCAGTACTTC.

This clone was seen once. The rearrangement joins TRBV6-5 to TRBJ2-2, with D maybe TRBD1 (6 bases). The V gene's germline CDR1 is MNHEY and CDR2 SVGAGI. V lost 10 bases and J 3 bases, leaving 15 bases between the germline ends. The CDR3 length is 14 residues. CDR3 nucleotide sequence: TGTGCCACCTACACAGGGCGGGACACCGGGGAGCTGTTTTTT. The encoded protein is CATYTGRDTGELFF.

The chain has TRBV25-1 and TRBJ1-6; TRBD1 matches at 7 bases. The germline CDR1 and CDR2 sequences are MGHDK and SYGVNS. The CDR3 is 15 residues long. The J segment lost 10 bases and the V segment lost 3 bases, leaving 9 bases of the junction unmatched. CDR3 DNA: TGTGCCAGCAGTGATCCTCAGGGGGGAAGGTCACCCCTCCACTTT. It specifies CASSDPQGGRSPLHF.

The chain is built from TRBV7-2 and TRBJ1-6, with D tentatively TRBD1 (6 bases). Germline CDR1 and CDR2: SGHTA and FQGNSA. The CDR3 length is 16 residues. V lost 5 bases, J lost 2 bases, and 13 bases lay in between. CDR3 amino acids: CASSAKGGAYNSPLHF. CDR3 DNA sequence: TGTGCCAGCAGCGCCAAAGGGGGAGCCTATAATTCACCCCTCCACTTT.

This chain uses TRBV27 with TRBJ2-4; D might be TRBD1 (6 bases). The CDR3 totals 17 residues. V was clipped by 6 bases and J by 3 bases, with 21 bases between them. Germline CDR1 and CDR2: MNHEY and SMNVEV (reference sequence). Here the CDR3 DNA reads TGTGCCAGCAGGCCCGTGACAGGATTCATTAGCAAAAACATTCAGTACTTC. Translating it yields CASRPVTGFISKNIQYF.

V is TRBV6-1 and J is TRBJ1-1, with D maybe TRBD1 (5 bases). CDR1 is MNHNS and CDR2 is SASEGT in the germline V gene. Trimming cost V 0 bases and J 4 bases, with 9 bases left between them. The CDR3 length is 14 residues. DNA of the CDR3: TGTGCCAGCAGTGAAGCTAGGGGAGGCACTGAAGCTTTCTTT. Amino acid sequence: CASSEARGGTEAFF.

This chain connects TRBV27 to TRBJ2-1, with a possible D match to TRBD1 (6 bases). Germline CDR1 and CDR2: MNHEY and SMNVEV (reference sequence). The V and J ends lost 6 bases and 3 bases respectively, with 12 bases between them. The CDR3 totals 14 residues. The CDR3 bases are TGTGCCAGCAGCCTGGACAGACTCTACAATGAGCAGTTCTTC. Protein sequence: CASSLDRLYNEQFF.

The chain has TRBV7-3 and TRBJ2-6, with 9 bases identical to TRBD1. The CDR3 covers 18 residues. Germline-derived CDR1 and CDR2 are SGHTA and FQGTGA. J lost 0 bases, V lost 4 bases, and 7 bases had no gene match. CDR3 protein: CASSYSGTGTSGANVLTF. CDR3 DNA sequence: TGTGCCAGCAGCTATTCCGGGACAGGGACCTCTGGGGCCAACGTCCTGACTTTC.

V and J are TRBV9 and TRBJ2-2; TRBD2 matches at 9 bases. The CDR3 has 16 residues. Trimming removed 4 bases from V and 1 base from J; junction bases left unmatched: 5. CDR1 is SGDLS and CDR2 is YYNGEE in the germline V gene. This CDR3 is CASSPQAGGNTGELFF. In DNA, the CDR3 is TGTGCCAGCAGCCCTCAAGCGGGGGGGAACACCGGGGAGCTGTTTTTT.

The gene calls are TRBV19 and TRBJ1-1; D is perhaps TRBD1 (6 bases). Per the germline V gene, CDR1 is LNHDA and CDR2 is SQIVND (reference sequence). With 5 bases removed from V and 5 bases from J, the gap between germline ends came to 12 bases. The CDR3 is made up of 13 amino acids. The CDR3 region has the DNA TGTGCCAGTAGTGTACAGGGTCGAACTGAAGCTTTCTTT. It yields the protein CASSVQGRTEAFF. The variable domain in full, completed from reference TRBV19 and TRBJ1-1, reads DGGITQSPKYLFRKEGQNVTLSCEQNLNHDAMYWYRQDPGQGLRLIYYSQIVNDFQKGDIAEGYSVSREKKESFPLTVTSAQKNPTAFYLCASSVQGRTEAFFGQGTRLTVV.

The V and J genes are TRBV28 and TRBJ2-2; 8 bases map to TRBD1. The V gene end was trimmed by 3 bases and the J gene end by 5 bases; junction bases not matched to a gene: 5. The germline V gene encodes CDR1 MDHEN and CDR2 SYDVKM. The CDR3 runs to 15 residues. As DNA, the CDR3 is TGTGCCAGCAGTTTCCCAGGGGGCGGTACCGGGGAGCTGTTTTTT. Translated, it gives CASSFPGGGTGELFF.

The CDR3 DNA is TGTGCCACCCAGACAGGGCACGTTGAGCAGTTCTTC. This sequence encodes CATQTGHVEQFF. The V and J genes are TRBV28 and TRBJ2-1, with 7 bases fitting TRBD1. Trimming removed 10 bases from V and 9 bases from J; junction bases left unmatched: 9. CDR3 length: 12 amino acids. Germline V gene sequence: CDR1 MDHEN, CDR2 SYDVKM.

The V call is TRBV28, the J call TRBJ1-2; D unresolved. The CDR3 runs to 15 residues. V was shortened by 2 bases and J by 0 bases, with 10 bases between the two germline ends. Germline lookup yields CDR1 MDHEN and CDR2 SYDVKM. CDR3 DNA: TGTGCCAGCAGTTTAGTTCCAGCGACTAACTATGGCTACACCTTC. Translating it yields CASSLVPATNYGYTF.